This is a list of T cell receptor beta chains from one sample in a study of identical twins. One entry per CDR3 protein results from TCRdb running MiXCR on the 5' RACE reads. The sample lists 450,000 or so distinct CDR3 sequences, around 18% occurring once. Sequencing was performed on naive T cells sorted from blood. The source is a man between 50 and 59 years old in good health. The CDR3 runs from the conserved cysteine through the conserved F or W. D genes are given only for firm matches. Only part of the rows carry a size: once, few, many, or a class if the clone is expanded.

>many|TRBD2|TRBJ2-3|16|TRBV5-6
CASSRTSGRLSDTQYF
TGTGCCAGCAGCCGAACTAGCGGGAGGCTGTCAGATACGCAGTATTTT
>-|TRBD1|TRBJ2-1|15|TRBV9
CASSAKQGAYNEQFF
TGTGCCAGCAGCGCCAAGCAGGGGGCCTACAATGAGCAGTTCTTC
>many|-|TRBJ1-1|14|TRBV29-1
CSARGRPMNTEAFF
TGCAGCGCGCGTGGCCGGCCTATGAACACTGAAGCTTTCTTT
>-|-|TRBJ2-3|12|TRBV5-1
CASSQQIDTQYF
TGCGCCAGCAGCCAACAGATAGATACGCAGTATTTT
>-|-|TRBJ1-5|15|TRBV25-1
CASRRALGSNQPQHF
TGTGCCAGCAGGCGCGCGCTCGGAAGCAATCAGCCCCAGCATTTT
>many|TRBD1|TRBJ2-7|14|TRBV12-3/TRBV12-4
CASSPGQIPNEQYF
TGTGCCAGCAGCCCGGGACAGATACCCAACGAGCAGTACTTC
>few|TRBD2|TRBJ2-3|15|TRBV12-3/TRBV12-4
CASTTSGGAPDTQYF
TGTGCCAGCACCACTAGCGGGGGGGCTCCCGATACGCAGTATTTT
>many|-|TRBJ2-1|15|TRBV7-7
CASSLGDGYYNEQFF
TGTGCTAGCAGCTTAGGAGACGGATATTACAATGAGCAGTTCTTC
>-|-|TRBJ2-1|15|TRBV4-2
CASSQGAGQYNEQFF
TGTGCCAGCAGCCAAGGGGCAGGACAGTACAATGAGCAGTTCTTC
>-|-|TRBJ2-1|16|TRBV24-1
CATSDLEVRSSNEQFF
TGTGCCACCAGTGATTTGGAGGTTCGGAGCAGTAATGAGCAGTTCTTC
>-|TRBD2|TRBJ2-5|15|TRBV5-1
CASSLQSGEGETQYF
TGCGCCAGCAGCTTGCAGTCCGGGGAGGGGGAGACCCAGTACTTC
>many|-|TRBJ2-3|15|TRBV28
CASSPGVPGTDTQYF
TGTGCCAGCAGCCCAGGGGTTCCCGGCACAGATACGCAGTATTTT
>many|TRBD2|TRBJ2-4|20|TRBV4-2
CASSQEAGLAPRLAKNIQYF
TGTGCCAGCAGCCAAGAAGCGGGACTAGCGCCACGGCTAGCCAAAAACATTCAGTACTTC
>many|-|TRBJ2-7|14|TRBV6-5
CASSYEGRGYEQYF
TGTGCCAGCAGTTACGAAGGCAGGGGCTACGAGCAGTACTTC
>many|-|TRBJ1-5|15|TRBV15
CATSIQPNSNQPQHF
TGTGCCACCAGCATTCAGCCTAATAGCAATCAGCCCCAGCATTTT
>many|-|TRBJ2-5|15|TRBV2
CASKFRTADKETQYF
TGTGCCAGCAAGTTCCGGACGGCTGATAAAGAGACCCAGTACTTC
>many|-|TRBJ2-7|13|TRBV12-3/TRBV12-4
CASSYQGTYEQYF
TGTGCCAGCAGTTACCAGGGAACCTACGAGCAGTACTTC
>-|-|TRBJ1-1|16|TRBV10-3
CAIARDRAREIAEAFF
TGTGCCATCGCACGCGACCGGGCCAGAGAGATTGCTGAAGCTTTCTTT
>many|TRBD2|TRBJ2-7|14|TRBV12-3/TRBV12-4
CASSLSGKTYEQYF
TGTGCCAGCAGTTTAAGCGGGAAAACCTACGAGCAGTACTTC
>-|TRBD1|TRBJ1-6|16|TRBV5-1
CASSLGQGPINSPLHF
TGCGCCAGCAGCTTGGGACAGGGCCCAATTAATTCACCCCTCCACTTT
>-|-|TRBJ1-2|14|TRBV12-3/TRBV12-4
CASSLDERTYGYTF
TGTGCCAGCAGTTTAGATGAGAGGACCTATGGCTACACCTTC
>many|TRBD1|TRBJ2-7|16|TRBV15
CATSTDFRGSPYEQYF
TGTGCCACCAGCACGGACTTCAGGGGGAGTCCCTACGAGCAGTACTTC
>few|-|TRBJ2-2|13|TRBV5-1
CASSQGATGELFF
TGCGCCAGCAGCCAAGGGGCCACCGGGGAGCTGTTTTTT
>many|-|TRBJ1-5|14|TRBV12-3/TRBV12-4
CASSPPISGQPQHF
TGTGCCAGCAGTCCCCCGATATCAGGTCAGCCCCAGCATTTT
>-|TRBD1|TRBJ2-7|14|TRBV28
CASRAPGQSYEQYF
TGTGCCAGCAGAGCCCCGGGACAGTCATACGAGCAGTACTTC
>once|TRBD1|TRBJ2-7|16|TRBV5-5
CASSYDRDRKIDEQSF
TGTGCCAGCAGCTACGACCGGGACAGGAAGATAGACGAGCAGTCCTTC
>few|-|TRBJ2-7|15|TRBV11-2
CASSSSTGAIYEQYF
TGTGCCAGCAGCTCCAGTACCGGGGCGATCTACGAGCAGTACTTC
>-|-|TRBJ2-4|13|TRBV11-2
CASGVGTKNIQYF
TGTGCCAGCGGCGTTGGGACCAAAAACATTCAGTACTTC
>many|TRBD2|TRBJ2-5|14|TRBV18
CASSPTGGKETQYF
TGTGCCAGCTCACCCACGGGAGGGAAAGAGACCCAGTACTTC
>many|TRBD1|TRBJ2-1|13|TRBV6-1
CASTPTGGGRQFF
TGTGCCAGCACCCCTACAGGGGGTGGACGACAGTTCTTC
>once|-|TRBJ2-7|14|TRBV30
CAWSVLGGLYEQYF
TGTGCCTGGAGTGTACTGGGGGGACTCTACGAGCAGTACTTC
>many|TRBD2|TRBJ2-2|14|TRBV5-6
CASRFRGGAGELFF
TGTGCCAGCAGGTTCCGGGGGGGAGCCGGGGAGCTGTTTTTT
>many|-|TRBJ2-7|15|TRBV9
CASSVAGGSSYEQYF
TGTGCCAGCAGCGTAGCGGGTGGGTCCTCCTACGAGCAGTACTTC
>-|-|TRBJ1-1|13|TRBV5-1
CASSLAPAGKTFF
TGCGCCAGCAGCTTGGCCCCCGCAGGGAAAACTTTCTTT
>-|-|TRBJ2-3|14|TRBV12-3/TRBV12-4
CASSFAGTPDTQYF
TGTGCCAGCAGTTTTGCGGGGACCCCAGATACGCAGTATTTT
>-|-|TRBJ2-7|14|TRBV5-4
CASSVGGASYEQYF
TGTGCCAGCAGCGTGGGCGGGGCTTCCTACGAGCAGTACTTC
>-|TRBD1|TRBJ2-6|18|TRBV12-3/TRBV12-4
CASSPNPGQAAGANVLTF
TGTGCCAGCAGCCCCAATCCGGGACAGGCAGCTGGGGCCAACGTCCTGACTTTC
>few|TRBD2|TRBJ2-1|15|TRBV4-2
CASSPGLAGASEQFF
TGTGCCAGCAGCCCGGGACTAGCGGGAGCGAGTGAGCAGTTCTTC
>many|-|TRBJ2-5|15|TRBV28
CASSFSDRAYGTQYF
TGTGCCAGCAGTTTCAGTGATCGGGCCTATGGGACCCAGTACTTC
>few|TRBD1|TRBJ2-4|20|TRBV4-1
CASSQHYPSQGARTLDIQYF
TGCGCCAGCAGCCAACATTATCCCTCTCAGGGGGCGAGGACCTTGGACATTCAGTACTTC
>few|-|TRBJ2-7|13|TRBV11-2
CASSFRLAGEQYF
TGTGCCAGCAGCTTTCGGCTAGCCGGCGAGCAGTACTTC
>many|-|TRBJ1-6|17|TRBV12-3/TRBV12-4
CASSSEGVSSYNSPLHF
TGTGCCAGCAGTTCCGAGGGGGTTAGCTCCTATAATTCACCCCTCCACTTT
>many|-|TRBJ2-3|15|TRBV28
CASSLEKGGTDTQYF
TGTGCCAGCAGTTTAGAGAAAGGGGGCACAGATACGCAGTATTTT
>-|TRBD1|TRBJ1-1|13|TRBV5-1
CASSLGTGFEAFF
TGCGCCAGCAGCTTGGGGACAGGATTTGAAGCTTTCTTT
>many|-|TRBJ1-6|13|TRBV28
CASRDSNNSPLHF
TGTGCCAGCAGGGACAGTAATAATTCACCCCTCCACTTT
>-|-|TRBJ1-1|14|TRBV20-1
CSALRPLRATEAFF
TGCAGTGCGTTGCGACCCCTGAGGGCCACTGAAGCTTTCTTT
>-|TRBD1|TRBJ1-2|13|TRBV20-1
CSARDGTGLGYTF
TGCAGTGCTAGAGACGGGACAGGGTTAGGCTACACCTTC
>few|TRBD2|TRBJ2-3|15|TRBV20-1
CSARDPGGPGDTQYF
TGCAGTGCTAGAGATCCGGGAGGGCCGGGAGATACGCAGTATTTT
>-|TRBD2|TRBJ2-7|12|TRBV27
CASRRGGGEQYF
TGTGCCAGTAGGCGGGGCGGGGGCGAGCAGTACTTC
>many|-|TRBJ2-7|13|TRBV12-3/TRBV12-4
CASSLLANYEQYF
TGTGCCAGCAGTTTACTGGCAAATTACGAGCAGTACTTC
>-|TRBD1|TRBJ1-1|14|TRBV7-9
CASSAGQGTHEAFF
TGTGCCAGCAGCGCGGGACAGGGGACTCATGAAGCTTTCTTT